Each of the 26 T cell receptor beta chains below was sequenced from the same sample in a study of blood T cells in healthy people across ages (dated by TCRdb to 2014 to 2015). Preparation of the library involved 5' RACE. Sequenced using an Illumina HiSeq 2500. A second about 7 to 12 cycle PCR used a sample-barcoded 5' primer and a J-beta primer mix. TCRdb reanalyzed the raw reads on its own, using fastp at Q25 for trimming and MiXCR for clone calling, and kept in-frame beta chains. A single entry per CDR3 protein holds the most common genes and DNA from its merged rows. The sample profile shows around 990,000 distinct CDR3 sequences; less than 25% of them were found once. About 0.69% of the sample lies in the top ten. These data also formed part of another study, on T cells of mothers and their children.

The sequencing input was blood. The receptors come from a girl aged 2-15 years in good health.

With respect to this clonotype: A junction end diverges from the germline sequence, so it may reflect a read error. The rearrangement uses TRBV12-3 or TRBV12-4 and TRBJ2-1; D is undetermined. The CDR3 is 12 residues long. This CDR3 reads CASSTRAEEQFF. In DNA, the CDR3 is TGTGCCAGCAGTACAAGAGCCGAGGAGCAGTTTTTC.

For this clonotype: One junction end does not reproduce the germline sequence, and a read error may be involved. The V and J genes are TRBV5-1 and TRBJ2-2; the match to TRBD2 covers 8 bases. The CDR3 has 16 amino acids. Germline V lookup: CDR1 SGHRS, CDR2 YFSETQ. The CDR3 loop is CASSLSGGVRSEELFF. CDR3 sequence (DNA): TGCGCCAGCAGCTTATCCGGGGGGGTCAGGAGCGAGGAGCTGTTCTTT. Based on the CDR3 plus reference TRBV5-1 and TRBJ2-2, the full variable domain is KAGVTQTPRYLIKTRGQQVTLSCSPISGHRSVSWYQQTPGQGLQFLFEYFSETQRNKGNFPGRFSGRQFSNSRSEMNVSTLELGDSALYLCASSLSGGVRSEELFFGEGSRLTVL.

The V gene is TRBV6-5, the J gene TRBJ2-4; D is uncertain. Germline V gene sequence: CDR1 MNHEY, CDR2 SVGAGI. The CDR3 runs to 14 residues. V shed 6 bases and J shed 7 bases, with 16 bases lying between them. Here the CDR3 reads CASSNGLPRNIQYF. The CDR3 nucleotides read TGTGCCAGCAGCAACGGATTACCGCGGAACATTCAGTACTTC.

The chain combines TRBV25-1 with TRBJ1-1; D gene ambiguous. Trimming shortened V by 6 bases and J by 2 bases, and 13 bases separated the two germline ends. The CDR3 totals 14 residues. The germline V gene encodes CDR1 MGHDK and CDR2 SYGVNS. The CDR3 DNA follows: TGTGCCAGCAGGGGAGGGAAGACAAACACTGAAGCTTTCTTT. As protein: CASRGGKTNTEAFF.

This chain connects TRBV18 to TRBJ2-1; D possibly uses TRBD1 or TRBD2 (5 bases each). The CDR3 totals 14 residues. The germline CDR1 and CDR2 sequences are KGHSH and LQKENI. V was pared by 4 bases and J by 4 bases, with 11 bases between. The CDR3 spells CASSRGVAYNEQFF. The CDR3 nucleotides are TGTGCCAGCTCACGAGGGGTAGCGTACAATGAGCAGTTCTTC.

The sample holds a few counts of this clonotype. The chain joins TRBV29-1 to TRBJ2-3; 7 bases are shared with TRBD2. CDR1 SQVTM and CDR2 ANQGSEA come from the germline V gene. Losses at the gene ends were 3 bases for V and 0 bases for J; bases not matched to a gene: 9. The CDR3 is made up of 16 amino acids. CDR3 residues: CSVDPILASSTDTQYF. The CDR3 DNA reads TGCAGCGTTGACCCCATACTAGCGAGTAGCACAGATACGCAGTATTTT.

This clonotype was recorded a few times. This rearrangement joins TRBV3-1 to TRBJ1-2; D is undetermined. This CDR3 is 13 amino acids long. The V and J ends lost 0 bases and 8 bases respectively, with 10 bases between them. Germline CDR1 is LGHDT and CDR2 is YNNKEL (reference sequence). The CDR3 here is CASSQDPLRGYTF. CDR3 coding DNA: TGTGCCAGCAGCCAAGACCCACTTAGGGGCTACACCTTC.

This chain joins TRBV27 and TRBJ1-5; D gene unclear. The CDR3 is 14 residues long. The V end lost 8 bases, the J end lost 7 bases, and 18 bases lay between the germline ends. Germline V lookup: CDR1 MNHEY, CDR2 SMNVEV (reference sequence). The chain's CDR3 is CASSPGVWLQPQHF. CDR3 in DNA: TGTGCCAGCTCGCCGGGAGTTTGGCTGCAGCCCCAGCATTTT.

This clonotype was detected only once. The chain is built from TRBV27 and TRBJ1-5, with 9 positions matching TRBD1. Per the germline V gene, CDR1 is MNHEY and CDR2 is SMNVEV (reference sequence). The junction had 9 bases not matched to a gene; V was cut back by 6 bases and J by 6 bases. The length of the CDR3 is 15 residues. The CDR3 protein is CASRALQGAAQPQHF. For the CDR3, the DNA is TGTGCCAGCAGAGCCCTACAGGGGGCCGCTCAGCCCCAGCATTTT.

This clonotype showed up just a few times. The chain carries TRBV29-1 and TRBJ1-2; D not resolved. Germline lookup yields CDR1 SQVTM and CDR2 ANQGSEA. The CDR3 contains 10 residues. Here the CDR3 reads CSTRADGYTF. CDR3 sequence (DNA): TGCAGTACACGGGCGGATGGCTACACCTTC. Filled out from reference TRBV29-1 and TRBJ1-2, the complete variable domain reads SAVISQKPSRDICQRGTSLTIQCQVDSQVTMMFWYRQQPGQSLTLIATANQGSEATYESGFVIDKFPISRPNLTFSTLTVSNMSPEDSSIYLCSTRADGYTFGSGTRLTVV.

This clonotype was recorded a few times. The rearrangement uses TRBV28 and TRBJ2-7; 7 nucleotides match TRBD2. The V gene end was trimmed by 2 bases and the J gene end by 0 bases; junction bases not matched to a gene: 7. There are 16 residues in the CDR3. Germline V gives CDR1 MDHEN, CDR2 SYDVKM. The CDR3 reads CASSLPGTGGSYEQYF. The CDR3 bases are TGTGCCAGCAGTTTACCGGGGACGGGAGGCTCCTACGAGCAGTACTTC.

The genes are TRBV6-2 or TRBV6-3 and TRBJ2-2; 11 bases map to TRBD2. Trimming at V came to 5 bases and at J to 5 bases, leaving 1 base not matched to a gene. The germline gives CDR1 MNHEY, CDR2 SVGEGT. This CDR3 is 14 amino acids long. Here the CDR3 DNA reads TGTGCCAGCAGTCGACTAGCGGGAACCGGGGAGCTGTTTTTT. Amino acids: CASSRLAGTGELFF.

The J gene is TRBJ2-1, the V gene TRBV20-1, with a possible D match to TRBD2 (6 bases). Trimming cost V 4 bases and J 4 bases, with 14 bases left between them. There are 14 residues in the CDR3. Germline CDR1 is DFQATT and CDR2 is SNEGSKA (reference sequence). This chain's CDR3 is CSANAGLYYNEQFF. CDR3 nucleotide sequence: TGCAGTGCTAATGCGGGATTGTATTACAATGAGCAGTTCTTC.

This clonotype was counted between two and nine times. The chain has TRBV20-1 and TRBJ2-7; tentatively, D is TRBD2 (7 bases). This CDR3 spans 14 amino acids. V lost 6 bases and J lost 4, with 19 bases in between. Germline loops: CDR1 DFQATT, CDR2 SNEGSKA (reference sequence). In DNA, the CDR3 is TGCAGTGCCCTCCTGGGAGGGGGGGTATACGAGCAGTACTTC. Protein product: CSALLGGGVYEQYF.

The V and J genes are TRBV28 and TRBJ2-1; a weak D match, TRBD1 (5 bases). CDR1 is MDHEN, CDR2 SYDVKM, per germline. The CDR3 has 14 residues. V was cut by 1 base and J by 5 bases, with 9 bases left in between. The chain's CDR3 is CASSLSGNNNEQFF. CDR3 in DNA: TGTGCCAGCAGTTTATCAGGGAACAACAATGAGCAGTTCTTC. The full variable domain, in which reference TRBV28 and TRBJ2-1 provide the parts outside the CDR3, is DVKVTQSSRYLVKRTGEKVFLECVQDMDHENMFWYRQDPGLGLRLIYFSYDVKMKEKGDIPEGYSVSREKKERFSLILESASTNQTSMYLCASSLSGNNNEQFFGPGTRLTVL.

The table lists this clonotype with a few counts. This chain joins TRBV7-8 and TRBJ2-7; TRBD2 matches 11 bases. The DNA end favors TRBJ2-1, so the J call may be wrong. CDR1 and CDR2 (germline): SGHVS, FQNEAQ. The CDR3 length is 15 residues. The CDR3 loop reads CASSSLLAGVDEQFF. The CDR3 region has the DNA TGTGCCAGCAGCTCACTACTAGCGGGAGTGGATGAGCAGTTCTTC.

On this clonotype itself: A junction end diverges from the germline sequence, so it may reflect a read error. The rearrangement links TRBV2 to TRBJ1-2; perhaps TRBD1 as D (5 bases). The CDR3 is made up of 8 amino acids. Germline CDR1 and CDR2: SNHLY and FYNNEI. The chain's CDR3 is CASFQGVF. The CDR3 bases are TGTGCCAGCTTTCAGGGAGTCTTC.

Only a few counts were recorded for this clonotype. This rearrangement joins TRBV20-1 to TRBJ2-5, with 7 positions matching TRBD2. The V gene's germline CDR1 is DFQATT and CDR2 SNEGSKA (reference sequence). V shed 2 bases and J 5 bases; nucleotides not matched to a gene: 8. The CDR3 extends over 14 amino acids. The CDR3 coding sequence is TGCAGTGCTAGATTTACGACTAGCCTGGAGACCCAGTACTTC. Its protein product is CSARFTTSLETQYF.

This sequence joins TRBV7-6 and TRBJ1-1; D might be TRBD1 (5 bases). This CDR3 comprises 14 residues. CDR1 and CDR2 from the germline V gene are SGHVS and FNYEAQ. The V end was cut by 1 base, the J end by 5 bases, with 11 bases between. CDR3 DNA sequence: TGTGCCAGCAGCTTAGGAGGCAGGGCGACTGAAGCTTTCTTT. Translating it yields CASSLGGRATEAFF. Based on the CDR3 plus reference TRBV7-6 and TRBJ1-1, the full variable domain is GAGVSQSPRYKVTKRGQDVALRCDPISGHVSLYWYRQALGQGPEFLTYFNYEAQQDKSGLPNDRFSAERPEGSISTLTIQRTEQRDSAMYRCASSLGGRATEAFFGQGTRLTVV.

V and J are TRBV29-1 and TRBJ2-1; 13 bases agree with TRBD2. Germline trimming cut 1 base from V and 8 bases from J; bases unmatched to any gene: 11. CDR1 SQVTM and CDR2 ANQGSEA come from the germline V gene. The CDR3 has 17 amino acids. The CDR3 is CSVEGGLAGVFADEQFF. The CDR3 nucleotides are TGCAGCGTTGAAGGCGGACTAGCGGGAGTGTTTGCCGATGAGCAGTTCTTC.

In its sample, this clonotype was seen many times. The rearrangement uses TRBV6-5 and TRBJ2-7, with TRBD1 as a possible D gene (6 bases). The ends were cut back, 5 bases at V and 5 bases at J, with 19 bases in the middle. Germline assignment: CDR1 MNHEY and CDR2 SVGAGI. The CDR3 runs to 15 residues. CDR3 loop: CASSPTYTGPHEQYF. In nucleotides, the CDR3 is TGTGCCAGCAGTCCGACGTACACAGGGCCCCACGAGCAGTACTTC.

The CDR3 region is CASTPTTDRVGNQPQHF. CDR3 sequence (DNA): TGTGCCAGCACACCTACGACTGACAGGGTTGGGAATCAGCCCCAGCATTTT. The genes are TRBV6-1 and TRBJ1-5; 7 positions match TRBD1. With V trimmed by 7 bases and J by 4 bases, 16 bases remained unmatched. Germline CDR1 and CDR2: MNHNS and SASEGT. The CDR3 has 17 amino acids.

This clonotype was seen a few times. The CDR3 spells CSVLGILSGNTIYF. The CDR3 bases are TGCAGCGTCCTAGGGATTCTCTCTGGAAACACCATATATTTT. The rearrangement links TRBV29-1 to TRBJ1-3; D unclear. This CDR3 region has 14 residues. CDR1 and CDR2 (germline): SQVTM, ANQGSEA. Deletions cut 6 bases from V and 0 bases from J, with 12 bases between. Drawing the rest from reference TRBV29-1 and TRBJ1-3, the complete variable domain is SAVISQKPSRDICQRGTSLTIQCQVDSQVTMMFWYRQQPGQSLTLIATANQGSEATYESGFVIDKFPISRPNLTFSTLTVSNMSPEDSSIYLCSVLGILSGNTIYFGEGSWLTVV.

At least ten counts were recorded for this clonotype. The chain has TRBV4-1 and TRBJ2-5; 9 positions agree with TRBD2. V was clipped by 4 bases and J by 2 bases; unmatched bases: 5. In germline, CDR1 is MGHRA, CDR2 YSYEKL. The CDR3 loop spans 15 amino acids. CDR3: CASSRLTSGQETQYF. CDR3 nucleotides: TGCGCCAGCAGCCGCCTAACTAGCGGGCAAGAGACCCAGTACTTC.

The rearrangement joins TRBV9 to TRBJ2-3; 10 positions match TRBD2. CDR1 and CDR2 from the germline V gene are SGDLS and YYNGEE. V lost 5 bases to trimming and J lost 1 base; unmatched junction nucleotides: 13. CDR3 length: 18 residues. The CDR3 coding sequence is TGTGCCAGCAGTTTAGAACGGGGCACTAGCGGGGGCACAGATACGCAGTATTTT. Amino acid sequence: CASSLERGTSGGTDTQYF.

This CDR3 reads CASSLAVRQETQYF. CDR3 coding DNA: TGTGCCAGCAGCCTCGCAGTCCGACAAGAGACCCAGTACTTC. The rearrangement links TRBV12-3 or TRBV12-4 to TRBJ2-1, with no clear D. Matching the DNA end better, TRBJ2-5 makes the J call doubtful. The CDR3 covers 14 residues.